This entry describes one T cell receptor (beta chain). Its antigen is not known. This specimen comes from a study of PD-1 blockade in classical Hodgkin lymphoma. Points from the study as a whole: Although disease activity or prior therapy may be involved, causes of the repertoire differences remain undefined. Complete responders possessed baseline diversity comparable to newly diagnosed patients. When set against healthy donors, newly diagnosed patients were reported to show lower baseline TCR diversity.

The V gene's germline CDR1 is LNHDA and CDR2 SQIVND (reference sequence). V gave up 5 bases and J gave up 0 bases, with 19 bases separating them. The CDR3 is 17 residues long. Clones were sequenced by immunoSEQ multiplex PCR, and TCRdb holds only the in-frame ones, with some missing. The data hold roughly 140,000 clones, with less than 80% observed a single time. All the patients suffered relapse after autologous stem cell transplantation, and brentuximab vedotin exposure differed. The rearrangement uses TRBV19 and TRBJ1-1, with TRBD1 as a possible D gene (5 bases). The source is a human donor with classical Hodgkin lymphoma. The source material was peripheral blood mononuclear cells (PBMCs), sampled before the second cycle of nivolumab. The CDR3 DNA sequence: TGTGCCAGTAGTGGGGGAGGTTGGACCTCCTTGAACACTGAAGCTTTCTTT. Its translation is CASSGGGWTSLNTEAFF.